This TCR beta chain is drawn from a study of patients and donors after allogeneic stem cell transplantation. Using its own MiXCR run on the RT-PCR reads, TCRdb lists one record per CDR3 protein. The profile shows about 960,000 distinct CDR3 sequences, 15% to 20% of them singletons. CDR1 is MNHEY, CDR2 SMNVEV, per germline (reference sequence). V shed 8 bases, J shed 0 bases, and the junction held 10 bases outside the gene matches. The CDR3 is 17 amino acids. This clonotype appeared a few times. Sequenced: blood, either unsorted or a sorted T cell fraction (not recorded which). This chain links TRBV27 with TRBJ2-2, with 9 bases aligning to TRBD1. The source is a human donor who was either an allogeneic HSCT recipient or a stem cell or donor lymphocyte infusion donor (not recorded which). It is not recorded whose cells these are; they may come from a transplant donor. CDR3 bases: TGTGCCAGCTCTTACCCCCGACAGGGGGCGAACACCGGGGAGCTGTTTTTT. Translation: CASSYPRQGANTGELFF.